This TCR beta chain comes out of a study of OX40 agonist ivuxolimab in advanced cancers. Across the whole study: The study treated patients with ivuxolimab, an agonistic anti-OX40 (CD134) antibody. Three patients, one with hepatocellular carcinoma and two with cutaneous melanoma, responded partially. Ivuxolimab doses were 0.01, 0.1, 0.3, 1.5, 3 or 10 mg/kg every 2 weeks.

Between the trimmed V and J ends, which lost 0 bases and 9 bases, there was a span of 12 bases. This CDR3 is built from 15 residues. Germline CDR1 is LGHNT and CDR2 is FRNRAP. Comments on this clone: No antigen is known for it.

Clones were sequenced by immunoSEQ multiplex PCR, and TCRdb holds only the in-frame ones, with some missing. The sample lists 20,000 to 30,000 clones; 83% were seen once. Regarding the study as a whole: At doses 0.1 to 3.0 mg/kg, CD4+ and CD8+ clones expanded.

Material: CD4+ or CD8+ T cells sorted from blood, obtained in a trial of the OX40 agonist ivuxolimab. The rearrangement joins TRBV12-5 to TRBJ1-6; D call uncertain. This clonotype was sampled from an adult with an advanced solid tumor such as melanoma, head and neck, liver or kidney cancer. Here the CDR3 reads CASGLVLDRSSPLHF. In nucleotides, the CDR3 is TGTGCTAGTGGTTTGGTACTGGATCGTAGTTCACCCCTCCACTTT. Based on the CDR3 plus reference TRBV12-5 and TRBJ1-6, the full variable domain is DARVTQTPRHKVTEMGQEVTMRCQPILGHNTVFWYRQTMMQGLELLAYFRNRAPLDDSGMPKDRFSAEMPDATLATLKIQPSEPRDSAVYFCASGLVLDRSSPLHFGNGTRLTVT.